Shown below are 8 T cell receptor beta chains from a single sample sequenced in a study of identical twins. Using its own MiXCR run on the 5' RACE reads, TCRdb lists one record per CDR3 protein. The sample comprises 400,000 to 650,000 distinct CDR3 sequences, less than 25% of which are singletons, and about 0.93% rests with the top ten. These same records also appear under a second study, on T cells expressing NK-cell markers.

The sample consisted of CD4+ T cells sorted from blood. These receptors were obtained from a young woman in good health.

This clonotype has only a few counts. The chain recombines TRBV11-1 with TRBJ2-7; TRBD1 might be the D (6 bases). V dropped 3 bases and J dropped 2 bases, with 23 bases sitting between them. The CDR3 consists of 18 residues. From germline, CDR1 is SGHAT and CDR2 FQDESV (reference sequence). In DNA form, the CDR3 reads TGTGCCAGCAGCTTGGCTAGAACTGACAGGACCCAGCCCTACGAGCAGTACTTC. Encoded protein: CASSLARTDRTQPYEQYF.

This clonotype has at least ten counts. The V gene is TRBV12-3 or TRBV12-4, the J gene TRBJ2-3; possible D gene TRBD2, 5 bases. Trimming took off 5 bases at V and 4 bases at J, with 13 bases between the two ends. The CDR3 length is 14 residues. CDR3 region: CASSPRDGADTQYF. CDR3 bases: TGTGCCAGCAGTCCCCGGGATGGAGCAGATACGCAGTATTTT.

In its sample, this clonotype was seen a few times. The rearrangement joins TRBV20-1 to TRBJ2-1; weak D call: TRBD2 (5 bases). This CDR3 is 14 amino acids long. V shed 6 bases and J shed 5 bases, with 17 bases lying between them. The germline gives CDR1 DFQATT, CDR2 SNEGSKA (reference sequence). The CDR3 is CSARRQRRNNEQFF. The CDR3 region has the DNA TGCAGTGCAAGGCGGCAGCGGAGGAACAATGAGCAGTTCTTC.

This clonotype occurred many times. V is TRBV12-3 or TRBV12-4 and J is TRBJ2-7, with D perhaps matching TRBD2 (5 bases). This CDR3 has 12 amino acids. V lost 6 bases, J lost 5 bases, and 11 bases lay in between. The CDR3 region is CASSPFGDEQYF. The CDR3 DNA sequence: TGTGCCAGCAGCCCCTTCGGGGACGAGCAGTACTTC.

As for this clonotype: A junction boundary mismatches the germline segment, possibly from a read error. The chain uses TRBV20-1 and TRBJ2-5; D is ambiguous. The CDR3 contains 13 residues. Germline V gives CDR1 DFQATT, CDR2 SNEGSKA (reference sequence). CDR3 nucleotides: TGCAGAGCTAGTCGTCCGGGTGCAGAGACCCAGTACTTC. This translates into CRASRPGAETQYF.

V is TRBV7-9 and J is TRBJ2-1; TRBD2 agrees at 7 bases. From germline, CDR1 is SEHNR and CDR2 FQNEAQ (reference sequence). CDR3 length: 16 amino acids. Germline trimming cut 2 bases from V and 2 bases from J; bases unmatched to any gene: 6. The CDR3 is CASSLLGTIPYNEQFF. Here the CDR3 DNA reads TGTGCCAGCAGCTTATTAGGGACTATACCCTACAATGAGCAGTTCTTC. Complete variable domain (other parts from reference TRBV7-9 and TRBJ2-1): DTGVSQNPRHKITKRGQNVTFRCDPISEHNRLYWYRQTLGQGPEFLTYFQNEAQLEKSRLLSDRFSAERPKGSFSTLEIQRTEQGDSAMYLCASSLLGTIPYNEQFFGPGTRLTVL.

The rearrangement joins TRBV12-3 or TRBV12-4 to TRBJ1-1; possibly TRBD1 for D (5 bases). Trimming cost V 5 bases and J 3 bases, with 22 bases left between them. The CDR3 covers 17 residues. CDR3 in DNA: TGTGCCAGCAGTCCCCGTAGGGGTGGGGCGGGGGACACTGAAGCTTTCTTT. It translates to CASSPRRGGAGDTEAFF.

This clonotype was observed a few times. The chain links TRBV7-2 to TRBJ2-1, with D unresolved. CDR1 and CDR2 (germline): SGHTA, FQGNSA. The CDR3 runs 12 residues. Trimming left V 1 base short and J 15 bases short, with 13 bases between. The CDR3 DNA is TGTGCCAGCAGCTTAGACCACGCCTCGCCGTTCTTC. Translating gives CASSLDHASPFF.